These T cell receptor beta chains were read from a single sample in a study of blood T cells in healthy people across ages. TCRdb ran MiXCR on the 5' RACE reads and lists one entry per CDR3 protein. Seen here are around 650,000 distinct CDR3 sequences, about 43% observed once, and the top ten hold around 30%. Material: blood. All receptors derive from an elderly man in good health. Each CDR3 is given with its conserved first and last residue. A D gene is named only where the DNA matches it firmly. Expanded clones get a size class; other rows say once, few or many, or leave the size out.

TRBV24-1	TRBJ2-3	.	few	CATSDRARTDTQYF	TGTGCCACCAGTGATCGGGCGCGAACAGATACGCAGTATTTT
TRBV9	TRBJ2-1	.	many	CASSPLVFGFSHNEQFF	TGTGCCAGCAGCCCCCTTGTATTCGGGTTCTCCCACAATGAGCAGTTCTTC
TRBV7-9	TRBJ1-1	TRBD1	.	CASSLTGTGGAGTEAFF	TGTGCCAGCAGCTTAACCGGGACAGGGGGCGCGGGCACTGAAGCTTTCTTT
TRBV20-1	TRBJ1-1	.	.	CSANRRGHGAFF	TGCAGTGCTAATAGGAGGGGCCACGGAGCTTTCTTT
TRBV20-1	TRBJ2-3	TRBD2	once	CSAPSGGAIRDTQYF	TGCAGTGCCCCGAGCGGGGGGGCTATAAGAGATACGCAGTATTTT
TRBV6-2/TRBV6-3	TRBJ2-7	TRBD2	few	CASGAEWTSGRVSYEQYF	TGTGCCAGCGGGGCTGAGTGGACTAGCGGGAGGGTCTCCTACGAGCAGTACTTC
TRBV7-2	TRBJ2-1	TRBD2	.	CASSSMTSGQETQFF	TGTGCCAGCAGCTCCATGACTAGCGGCCAAGAGACCCAGTTCTTC
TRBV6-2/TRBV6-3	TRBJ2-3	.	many	CASSPLRMDTQYF	TGTGCCAGCAGTCCGCTGAGGATGGATACGCAGTATTTT
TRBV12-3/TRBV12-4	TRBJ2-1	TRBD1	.	CASSTTGVRGTQFF	TGTGCCAGCAGTACAACAGGGGTGAGGGGGACCCAGTTCTTC
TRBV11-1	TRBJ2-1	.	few	CASSQRPVSSYNEQFF	TGTGCCAGCAGCCAACGCCCGGTAAGCTCCTACAATGAGCAGTTCTTC
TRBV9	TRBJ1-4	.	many	CASSVGTANEKLFF	TGTGCCAGCAGCGTAGGGACCGCTAATGAAAAACTGTTTTTT
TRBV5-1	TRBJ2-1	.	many	CASSLNNEQFF	TGCGCCAGCAGCCTGAACAATGAGCAGTTCTTC
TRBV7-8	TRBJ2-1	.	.	CASSSWDDNEQFF	TGTGCCAGCAGCTCCTGGGATGACAATGAGCAGTTCTTC
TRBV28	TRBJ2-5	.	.	CASRVQGGQETQYF	TGTGCCAGCAGAGTGCAGGGGGGTCAAGAGACCCAGTACTTC
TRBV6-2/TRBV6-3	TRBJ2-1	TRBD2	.	CASRGLAAGSYNEQFF	TGTGCCAGCAGAGGACTAGCGGCCGGTTCCTACAATGAGCAGTTCTTC
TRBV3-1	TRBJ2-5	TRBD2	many	CASSQPSGGQETQYF	TGTGCCAGCAGCCAACCGAGCGGGGGGCAAGAGACCCAGTACTTC
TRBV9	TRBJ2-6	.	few	CASSVEGGSGANVLTF	TGTGCCAGCAGCGTAGAAGGGGGGTCTGGGGCCAACGTCCTGACTTTC
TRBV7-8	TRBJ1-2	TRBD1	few	CASSLTRTGGFVGYTF	TGTGCCAGCAGCTTAACCCGGACAGGGGGCTTTGTTGGCTACACCTTC
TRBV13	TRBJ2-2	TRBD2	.	CANSLGLAATNTGELFF	TGTGCCAACAGCCTAGGACTAGCGGCAACAAATACCGGGGAGCTGTTTTTT
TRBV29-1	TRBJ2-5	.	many	CSVVWEPKETQYF	TGCAGCGTTGTGTGGGAGCCTAAAGAGACCCAGTACTTC
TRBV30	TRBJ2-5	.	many	CAWSKGRVQETQYF	TGTGCCTGGAGTAAAGGCAGGGTTCAAGAGACCCAGTACTTC
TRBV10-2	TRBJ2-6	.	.	CASNGVRSGANVLTF	TGCGCCAGCAATGGGGTTCGCTCTGGGGCCAACGTCCTGACTTTC
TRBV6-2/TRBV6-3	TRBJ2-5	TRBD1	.	CASSSGQLPGGTQYF	TGTGCCAGCAGTTCGGGACAGCTACCTGGTGGGACCCAGTACTTC
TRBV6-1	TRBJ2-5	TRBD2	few	CASSGLAGGTGAQYF	TGTGCCAGCAGCGGGTTAGCGGGAGGAACCGGGGCCCAGTACTTC
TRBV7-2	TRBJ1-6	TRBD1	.	CASSQGDVNNSPLHF	TGTGCCAGCAGCCAGGGGGACGTGAATAATTCACCCCTCCACTTT
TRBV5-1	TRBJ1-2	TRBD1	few	CASSTQQGRNYGYTF	TGCGCCAGCAGCACTCAACAGGGGCGAAACTATGGCTACACCTTC
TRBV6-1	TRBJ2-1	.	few	CASSEAYYGQQFF	TGTGCCAGCAGTGAAGCCTATTACGGCCAGCAGTTCTTC
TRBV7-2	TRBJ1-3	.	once	CASSLVPGAGNTIYF	TGTGCCAGCAGCTTAGTCCCGGGGGCTGGAAACACCATATATTTT
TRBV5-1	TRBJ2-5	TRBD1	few	CASSPMTGSETQYF	TGCGCCAGCAGCCCTATGACAGGGTCAGAGACCCAGTACTTC
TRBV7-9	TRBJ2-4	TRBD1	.	CASSLGFQGANIQYF	TGTGCCAGCAGCTTAGGTTTTCAGGGGGCGAACATTCAGTACTTC
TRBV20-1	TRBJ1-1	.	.	CSAREGEQGGFF	TGCAGTGCTAGAGAAGGAGAGCAGGGCGGTTTCTTT
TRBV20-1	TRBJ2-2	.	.	CSARASQWGENTGELFF	TGCAGTGCTAGGGCGTCTCAGTGGGGGGAGAACACCGGGGAGCTGTTTTTT
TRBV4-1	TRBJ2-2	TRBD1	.	CASSQAGTGDTGELFF	TGCGCCAGCAGCCAAGCCGGGACAGGGGACACCGGGGAGCTGTTTTTT
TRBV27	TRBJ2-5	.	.	CASSFGGPIQETQYF	TGTGCCAGCAGTTTTGGGGGACCGATCCAAGAGACCCAGTACTTC
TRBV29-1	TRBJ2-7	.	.	CSVEESNSGIGQYF	TGCAGCGTTGAAGAATCCAACTCGGGAATCGGGCAGTACTTC
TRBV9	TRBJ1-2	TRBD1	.	CASSVQGDGGYTF	TGTGCCAGCAGCGTACAGGGGGACGGTGGCTACACCTTC
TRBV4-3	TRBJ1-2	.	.	CASSQPGSNYGYTF	TGCGCCAGCAGCCAACCCGGGAGTAACTATGGCTACACCTTC
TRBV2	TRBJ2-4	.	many	CASSEAGGIAKNIQYF	TGTGCCAGCAGTGAAGCTGGGGGCATAGCCAAAAACATTCAGTACTTC
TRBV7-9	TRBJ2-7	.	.	CASSLLDRIDEQYF	TGCGCCAGCAGCCTACTAGACAGGATTGACGAGCAGTACTTC
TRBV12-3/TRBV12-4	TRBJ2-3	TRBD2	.	CASSFALAGRSDTQYF	TGTGCCAGCAGTTTTGCGCTAGCGGGAAGGTCAGATACGCAGTATTTT
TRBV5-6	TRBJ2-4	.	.	CASSLGTRLNIQYF	TGTGCCAGCAGCTTGGGCACAAGGTTAAACATTCAGTACTTC
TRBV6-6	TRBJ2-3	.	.	CASRASSPTDTQYF	TGTGCCAGCAGAGCTTCCTCTCCCACAGATACGCAGTATTTT
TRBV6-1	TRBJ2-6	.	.	CASRGTRSGANVLTF	TGTGCCAGCAGAGGAACACGCTCTGGGGCCAACGTCCTGACTTTC
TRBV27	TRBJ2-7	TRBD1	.	CASSLRTGTGLYEQYF	TGTGCCAGCAGTTTAAGAACCGGGACAGGGCTTTACGAGCAGTACTTC
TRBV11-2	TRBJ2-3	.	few	CASSLAGGGFADTQYF	TGTGCCAGCAGCTTAGCCGGGGGCGGGTTCGCAGATACGCAGTATTTT
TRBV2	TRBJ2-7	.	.	CASSEERVYEQYF	TGTGCCAGCAGTGAAGAGAGGGTCTACGAGCAGTACTTC
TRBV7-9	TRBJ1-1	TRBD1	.	CASSKTGDTEAFF	TGTGCCAGCAGCAAAACAGGGGACACTGAAGCTTTCTTT
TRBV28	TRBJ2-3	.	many	CASSSRFQGTDTQYF	TGTGCCAGCAGTTCTCGTTTCCAGGGCACAGATACGCAGTATTTT